This record looks at one T cell receptor beta chain sequence and its context. The antigen remains unidentified. Sequencing was performed with immunoSEQ multiplex PCR; in TCRdb, only in-frame clones are kept and a portion is missing. The sample shows 60,000 to 65,000 clones, 80% to 85% of them seen only once. These data come from a study of PD-L1 blockade in urothelial cancer. The length of the CDR3 is 15 residues. Germline V gene sequence: CDR1 MRHNA, CDR2 SNTAGT. Trimming at V came to 0 bases and at J to 6 bases, leaving 4 bases not matched to a gene. Regarding time point: pretreatment peripheral blood. The study, taken as a whole, reports: When pretreatment blood TCR clonality was below the median, it predicted better survival.

The chain joins TRBV6-4 to TRBJ2-2, with 7 bases identical to TRBD2. Sequenced material: PBMCs, taken around atezolizumab (anti-PD-L1) treatment. The origin of this receptor is an older man with urothelial cancer. In nucleotides, the CDR3 is TGTGCCAGCAGTGACTCGAAGCGGGGACCCGGGGAGCTGTTTTTT. This gives the protein CASSDSKRGPGELFF.